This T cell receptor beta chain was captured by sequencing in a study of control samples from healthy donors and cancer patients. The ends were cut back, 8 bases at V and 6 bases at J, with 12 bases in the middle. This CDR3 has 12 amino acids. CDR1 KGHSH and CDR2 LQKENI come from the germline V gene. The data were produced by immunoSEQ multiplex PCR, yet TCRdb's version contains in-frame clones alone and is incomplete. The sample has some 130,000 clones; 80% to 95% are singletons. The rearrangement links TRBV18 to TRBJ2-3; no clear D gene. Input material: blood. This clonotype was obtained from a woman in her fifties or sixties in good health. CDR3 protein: CASTRTEDTQYF. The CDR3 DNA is TGTGCCAGCACCCGGACGGAGGATACGCAGTATTTT.